This passage covers 10 T cell receptor beta chains from one sample sequenced in a study of blood T cell repertoires in COVID-19. The method was immunoSEQ multiplex PCR; TCRdb's version includes in-frame clones alone and lacks a portion of them. Counted here are around 130,000 clones, approximately 86% occurring once; the ten biggest clones make up around 17%. The sample consisted of peripheral blood. The receptors shown here come from a woman in her forties or fifties who had recovered from COVID-19.

J is TRBJ2-2 and V is TRBV19; maybe TRBD1 (6 bases). Germline values: CDR1 LNHDA, CDR2 SQIVND (reference sequence). V was trimmed by 6 bases and J by 5 bases, leaving 13 bases between them. CDR3 length: 14 residues. DNA for the CDR3: TGTGCCAGTAGGCTACAGGGTAGGACCGGGGAGCTGTTTTTT. Translated: CASRLQGRTGELFF.

This clone was picked up one time. The chain is built from TRBV6-5 and TRBJ2-3; 7 bases align to TRBD2. This CDR3 contains 13 residues. CDR1 is MNHEY and CDR2 is SVGAGI in the germline V gene. V was clipped by 6 bases and J by 4 bases; unmatched bases: 4. In DNA, the CDR3 is TGTGCCAGCAGGCGGGAGATAGCAGATACGCAGTATTTT. Amino acids: CASRREIADTQYF.

The chain links TRBV11-3 to TRBJ2-7, with D possibly matching TRBD2 (5 bases). Germline V gene lookup returns CDR1 SGHNT and CDR2 YENEEA. The CDR3 totals 16 residues. V dropped 1 base and J dropped 0 bases, with 13 bases sitting between them. CDR3 nucleotide sequence: TGTGCCAGCAGCTTAGGGGCGGACTCGAGCTCCTACGAGCAGTACTTC. Translated, it gives CASSLGADSSSYEQYF.

The chain uses TRBV11-3 and TRBJ2-2; tentatively, D is TRBD2 (6 bases). CDR1 and CDR2 from the germline V gene are SGHNT and YENEEA. The V and J ends lost 0 bases and 3 bases respectively, with 17 bases between them. There are 18 residues in the CDR3. For the CDR3, the DNA is TGTGCCAGCAGCTTAGATCTTTCGGGGGAGGAAGACACCGGGGAGCTGTTTTTT. Translating it yields CASSLDLSGEEDTGELFF.

This clone was recorded only once. The chain carries TRBV5-1 and TRBJ1-3; D is possibly TRBD1 (6 bases). The CDR3 length is 15 residues. Germline V gene lookup returns CDR1 SGHRS and CDR2 YFSETQ. V was pared by 4 bases and J by 6 bases, with 17 bases between. CDR3 DNA: TGCGCCAGCAGCGTAACAGGGTCCGCGTCAAACACCATATATTTT. It is translated as CASSVTGSASNTIYF.

V usage is TRBV2 and J usage is TRBJ2-1; possibly TRBD1 for D (6 bases). Germline V gives CDR1 SNHLY, CDR2 FYNNEI. The CDR3 has 15 amino acids. The V and J ends lost 6 bases and 1 base respectively, with 13 bases between them. The CDR3 DNA is TGTGCCAGCAGACACCGGGACACTTCCTACAATGAGCAGTTCTTC. Translating gives CASRHRDTSYNEQFF.

The chain joins TRBV5-1 to TRBJ2-1; D might be TRBD1 (6 bases). The ends were cut back, 2 bases at V and 2 bases at J, with 8 bases in the middle. Germline CDR1 and CDR2: SGHRS and YFSETQ. The CDR3 length is 14 residues. The CDR3 region is CASSLGTTYNEQFF. The CDR3, as DNA: TGCGCCAGCAGCTTAGGGACAACCTACAATGAGCAGTTCTTC. The complete variable domain, with remaining parts taken from reference TRBV5-1 and TRBJ2-1, reads KAGVTQTPRYLIKTRGQQVTLSCSPISGHRSVSWYQQTPGQGLQFLFEYFSETQRNKGNFPGRFSGRQFSNSRSEMNVSTLELGDSALYLCASSLGTTYNEQFFGPGTRLTVL.

The chain has TRBV6-4 and TRBJ2-7; 8 nucleotides line up with TRBD2. CDR3 length: 16 residues. J lost 6 bases, V lost 6 bases, and 16 bases had no gene match. Germline CDR1 is MRHNA and CDR2 is SNTAGT. CDR3 in DNA: TGTGCCAGCAGCTGGGGTAGCGGGGCCCCACTTGGCGAGCAGTACTTC. This codes for CASSWGSGAPLGEQYF.

The V call is TRBV7-2, the J call TRBJ2-7; the match to TRBD1 covers 7 bases. J lost 6 bases, V lost 5 bases, and 10 bases had no gene match. The germline CDR1 and CDR2 sequences are SGHTA and FQGNSA. The CDR3 has 14 amino acids. The DNA for the CDR3 is TGTGCCAGCAGCCCGACCGGGACAGTAGGCGAGCAGTACTTC. This encodes CASSPTGTVGEQYF.

This clone appeared a single time. The rearrangement uses TRBV19 and TRBJ1-4, with D perhaps matching TRBD1 (5 bases). The CDR3 sequence is 13 residues long. Germline CDR1 LNHDA, CDR2 SQIVND (reference sequence). V was clipped by 4 bases and J by 5 bases, with 8 bases between them. CDR3 in DNA: TGTGCCAGTAGTAGGACAAGGAATGAAAAACTGTTTTTT. It is translated as CASSRTRNEKLFF.